This TCR beta chain was identified in a study of shared clonotypes between healthy human individuals. Notes on the study in general: For naive CD4 cells, approximately 4.7% of clonotypes were shared across a handful of donors. Generally, naive subsets (rather than memory subsets) showed larger estimated richness. Large depth notwithstanding, sorted-subset sequencing proved incomplete by rarefaction.

Each subset's genomic DNA was split evenly across several immunoSEQ plates. Sequencing was performed with immunoSEQ multiplex PCR; in TCRdb, only in-frame clones are kept and a portion is missing. In the table there are some 2 million clones, about 95% of which are singletons. Of note for this clone: Its specificity is not known.

Sequencing was done on a sample of naive CD4+ T cells sorted from blood. Subset in this sample: CD45RA+ positively selected. The sequence was obtained from a man between 18 and 35 years old in good health.

The CDR3 sequence: CARTNTGELFF. CDR3 DNA: TGTGCCAGGACGAACACCGGGGAGCTGTTTTTT. V usage is TRBV2 and J usage is TRBJ2-2; no firm D call. Deletions cut 9 bases from V and 0 bases from J, with 2 bases between. CDR1 and CDR2 (germline): SNHLY, FYNNEI. The CDR3 spans 11 residues.